This T cell receptor beta chain was sequenced during a study of T cells in tuberculosis. General study findings and limits: Classification accuracy was roughly 87% (AUROC under 0.95) with the GMM-specific repertoire.

The data were produced by immunoSEQ multiplex PCR, yet TCRdb's version contains in-frame clones alone and is incomplete. The sample holds around 38,000 clones, 95% seen once. At study entry, adolescents had tuberculin skin tests and IGRA screening. Turning to this clone: Its specificity is not known.

Sample: PBMCs. The source of this sequence is a donor between 10 and 35 years old with latent tuberculosis or without tuberculosis infection.

The CDR3 DNA reads TGTGCCAGCAGATGGGGGGGAGGGACAGGAGATTCACCCCTCCACTTT. Translating gives CASRWGGGTGDSPLHF. The chain joins TRBV28 to TRBJ1-6; 8 bases match TRBD1. The CDR3 has 16 residues. The V gene end was trimmed by 6 bases and the J gene end by 8 bases; junction bases not matched to a gene: 12. Germline values: CDR1 MDHEN, CDR2 SYDVKM.